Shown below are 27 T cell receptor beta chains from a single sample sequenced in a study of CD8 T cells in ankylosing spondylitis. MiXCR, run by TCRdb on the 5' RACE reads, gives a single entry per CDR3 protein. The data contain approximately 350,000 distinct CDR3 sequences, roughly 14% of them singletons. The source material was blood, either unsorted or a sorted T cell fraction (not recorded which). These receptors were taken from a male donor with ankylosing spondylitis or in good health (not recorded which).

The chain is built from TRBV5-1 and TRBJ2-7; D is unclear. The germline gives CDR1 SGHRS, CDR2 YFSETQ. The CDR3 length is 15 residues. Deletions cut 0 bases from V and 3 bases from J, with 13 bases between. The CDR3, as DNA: TGCGCCAGCAGCTTGGGGTTTCAGGTTGACTACGAGCAGTACTTC. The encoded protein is CASSLGFQVDYEQYF. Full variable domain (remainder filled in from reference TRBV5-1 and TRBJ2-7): KAGVTQTPRYLIKTRGQQVTLSCSPISGHRSVSWYQQTPGQGLQFLFEYFSETQRNKGNFPGRFSGRQFSNSRSEMNVSTLELGDSALYLCASSLGFQVDYEQYFGPGTRLTVT.

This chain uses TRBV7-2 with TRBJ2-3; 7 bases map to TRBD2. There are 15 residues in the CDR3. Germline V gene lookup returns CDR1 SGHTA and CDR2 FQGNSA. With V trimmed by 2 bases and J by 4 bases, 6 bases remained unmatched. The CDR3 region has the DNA TGTGCCAGCAGCTTAAACAGCGGGGTGGCAGATACGCAGTATTTT. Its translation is CASSLNSGVADTQYF.

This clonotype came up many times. The CDR3 bases are TGTGCCAGCAGAGGGACAGGGACCCACGAGCAGTACTTC. Translated: CASRGTGTHEQYF. This chain connects TRBV12-3 or TRBV12-4 to TRBJ2-7; 9 bases align to TRBD1. Trimming removed 6 bases from V and 5 bases from J; junction bases left unmatched: 5. This CDR3 region has 13 residues.

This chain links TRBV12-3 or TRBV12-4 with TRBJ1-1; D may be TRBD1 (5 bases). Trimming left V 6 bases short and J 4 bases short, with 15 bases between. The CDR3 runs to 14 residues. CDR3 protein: CASRGPGMVTEAFF. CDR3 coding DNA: TGTGCCAGCAGAGGTCCAGGGATGGTCACTGAAGCTTTCTTT.

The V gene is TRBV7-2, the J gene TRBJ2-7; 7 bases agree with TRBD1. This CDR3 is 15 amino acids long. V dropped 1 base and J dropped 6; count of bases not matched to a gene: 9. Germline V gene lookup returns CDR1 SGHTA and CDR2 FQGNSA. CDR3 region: CASSLEGQSGVEQYF. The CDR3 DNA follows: TGTGCCAGCAGCTTAGAGGGACAGTCCGGAGTCGAGCAGTACTTC.

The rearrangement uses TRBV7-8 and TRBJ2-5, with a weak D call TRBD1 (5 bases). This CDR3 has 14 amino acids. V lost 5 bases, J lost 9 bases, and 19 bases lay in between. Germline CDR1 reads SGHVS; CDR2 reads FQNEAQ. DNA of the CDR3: TGTGCCAGCAGCCCCCGACAGTTGGATGTGGCCCAGTACTTC. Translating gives CASSPRQLDVAQYF.

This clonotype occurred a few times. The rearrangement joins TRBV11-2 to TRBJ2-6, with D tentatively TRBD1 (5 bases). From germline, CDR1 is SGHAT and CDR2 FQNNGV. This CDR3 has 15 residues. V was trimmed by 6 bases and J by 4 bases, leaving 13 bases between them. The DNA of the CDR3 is TGTGCCAGCAGGTTTATCAGGGCAGGGGCCAACGTCCTGACTTTC. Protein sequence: CASRFIRAGANVLTF.

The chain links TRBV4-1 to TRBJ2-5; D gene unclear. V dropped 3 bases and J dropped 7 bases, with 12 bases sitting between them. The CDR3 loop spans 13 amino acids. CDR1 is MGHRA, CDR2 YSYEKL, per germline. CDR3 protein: CASSQVGIRTQYF. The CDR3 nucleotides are TGCGCCAGCAGCCAGGTAGGGATCCGGACCCAGTACTTC.

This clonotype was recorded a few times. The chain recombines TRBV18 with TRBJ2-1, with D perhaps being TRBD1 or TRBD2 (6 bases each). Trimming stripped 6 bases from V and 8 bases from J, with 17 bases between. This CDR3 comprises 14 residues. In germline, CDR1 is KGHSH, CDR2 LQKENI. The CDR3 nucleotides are TGTGCCAGCTCGGACTGGGGGGCTGTGGATGAGCAGTTCTTC. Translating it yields CASSDWGAVDEQFF.

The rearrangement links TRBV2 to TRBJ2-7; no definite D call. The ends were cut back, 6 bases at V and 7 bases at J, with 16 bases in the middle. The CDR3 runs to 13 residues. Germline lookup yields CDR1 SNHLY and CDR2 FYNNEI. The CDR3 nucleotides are TGTGCCAGCAGGGCCTCCCTCGTGGGGGAGCAGTACTTC. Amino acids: CASRASLVGEQYF. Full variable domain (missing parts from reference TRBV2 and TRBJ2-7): EPEVTQTPSHQVTQMGQEVILRCVPISNHLYFYWYRQILGQKVEFLVSFYNNEISEKSEIFDDQFSVERPDGSNFTLKIRSTKLEDSAMYFCASRASLVGEQYFGPGTRLTVT.

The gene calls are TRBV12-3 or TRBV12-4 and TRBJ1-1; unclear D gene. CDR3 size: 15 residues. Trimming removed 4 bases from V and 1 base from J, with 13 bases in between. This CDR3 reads CASSSEYSRNTEAFF. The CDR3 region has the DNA TGTGCCAGCAGTTCCGAATACAGTAGGAACACTGAAGCTTTCTTT.

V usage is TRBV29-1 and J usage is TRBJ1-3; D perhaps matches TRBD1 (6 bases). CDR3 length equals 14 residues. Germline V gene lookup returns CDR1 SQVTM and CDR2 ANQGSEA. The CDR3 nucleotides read TGCGGGGGCTCGAAAGGAGGCTCTGGAAACACCATATATTTT. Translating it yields CGGSKGGSGNTIYF.

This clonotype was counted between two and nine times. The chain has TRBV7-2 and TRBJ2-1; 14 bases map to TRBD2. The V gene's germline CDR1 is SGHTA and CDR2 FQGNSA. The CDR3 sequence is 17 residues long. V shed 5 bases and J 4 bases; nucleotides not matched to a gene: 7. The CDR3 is CASSRAGTSGGYNEQFF. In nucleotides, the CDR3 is TGTGCCAGCAGCCGCGCCGGGACTAGCGGGGGTTACAATGAGCAGTTCTTC.

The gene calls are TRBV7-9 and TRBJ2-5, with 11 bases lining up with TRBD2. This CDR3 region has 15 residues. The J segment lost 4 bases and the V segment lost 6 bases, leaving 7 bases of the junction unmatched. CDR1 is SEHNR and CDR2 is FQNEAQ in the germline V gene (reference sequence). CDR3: CASSLSLAGGETQYF. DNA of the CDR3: TGTGCCAGCAGTCTGTCGCTAGCGGGGGGAGAGACCCAGTACTTC.

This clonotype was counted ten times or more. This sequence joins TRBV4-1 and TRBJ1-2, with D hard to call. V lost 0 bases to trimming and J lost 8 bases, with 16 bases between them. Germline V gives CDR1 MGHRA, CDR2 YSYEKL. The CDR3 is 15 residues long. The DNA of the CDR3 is TGCGCCAGCAGCCAAGATTCGAATGGGCGTTGGGGCTACACCTTC. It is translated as CASSQDSNGRWGYTF.

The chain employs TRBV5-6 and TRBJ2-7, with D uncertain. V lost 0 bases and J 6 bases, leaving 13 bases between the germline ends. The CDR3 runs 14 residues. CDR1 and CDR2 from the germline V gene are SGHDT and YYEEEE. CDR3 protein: CASSLAAPILEQYF. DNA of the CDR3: TGTGCCAGCAGCTTGGCCGCGCCAATACTCGAGCAGTACTTC.

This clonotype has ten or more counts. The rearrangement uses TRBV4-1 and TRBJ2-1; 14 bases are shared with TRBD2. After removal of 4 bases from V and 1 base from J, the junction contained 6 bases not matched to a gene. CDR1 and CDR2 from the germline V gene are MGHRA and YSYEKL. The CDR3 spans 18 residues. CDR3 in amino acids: CASSPGTSGSISYNEQFF. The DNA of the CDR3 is TGCGCCAGCAGCCCCGGGACTAGCGGGAGTATTTCCTACAATGAGCAGTTCTTC.

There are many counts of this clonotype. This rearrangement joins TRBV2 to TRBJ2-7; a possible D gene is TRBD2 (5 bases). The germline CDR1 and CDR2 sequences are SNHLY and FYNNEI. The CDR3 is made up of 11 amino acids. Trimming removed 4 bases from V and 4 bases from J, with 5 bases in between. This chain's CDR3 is CASSGEYEQYF. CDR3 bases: TGTGCCAGCAGTGGGGAGTACGAGCAGTACTTC. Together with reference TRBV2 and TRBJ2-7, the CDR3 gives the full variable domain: EPEVTQTPSHQVTQMGQEVILRCVPISNHLYFYWYRQILGQKVEFLVSFYNNEISEKSEIFDDQFSVERPDGSNFTLKIRSTKLEDSAMYFCASSGEYEQYFGPGTRLTVT.

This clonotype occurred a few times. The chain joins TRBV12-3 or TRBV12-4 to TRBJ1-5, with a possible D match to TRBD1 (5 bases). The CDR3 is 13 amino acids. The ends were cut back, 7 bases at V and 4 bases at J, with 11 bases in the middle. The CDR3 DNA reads TGTGCCAGCACCCGAGAGGGGAATCAGCCCCAGCATTTT. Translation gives CASTREGNQPQHF.

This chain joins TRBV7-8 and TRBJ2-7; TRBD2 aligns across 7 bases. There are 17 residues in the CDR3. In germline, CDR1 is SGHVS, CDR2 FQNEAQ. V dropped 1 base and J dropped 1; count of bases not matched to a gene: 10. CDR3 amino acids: CASSLVRVGGSSYEQYF. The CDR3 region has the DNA TGTGCCAGCAGCTTAGTTAGGGTCGGCGGGAGTTCCTACGAGCAGTACTTC.

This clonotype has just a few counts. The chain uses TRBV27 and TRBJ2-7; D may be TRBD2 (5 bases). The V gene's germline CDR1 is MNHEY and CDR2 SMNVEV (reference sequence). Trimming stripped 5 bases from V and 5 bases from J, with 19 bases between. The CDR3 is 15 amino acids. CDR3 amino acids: CASSPRTGYLDEQYF. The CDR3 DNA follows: TGTGCCAGCAGTCCAAGGACTGGATACCTAGACGAGCAGTACTTC.

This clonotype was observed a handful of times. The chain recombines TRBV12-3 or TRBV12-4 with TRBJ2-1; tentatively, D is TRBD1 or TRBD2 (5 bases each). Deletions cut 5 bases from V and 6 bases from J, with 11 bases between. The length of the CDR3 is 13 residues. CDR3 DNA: TGTGCCAGCAGTAGGGACCGCCGCAATGAGCAGTTCTTC. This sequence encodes CASSRDRRNEQFF.

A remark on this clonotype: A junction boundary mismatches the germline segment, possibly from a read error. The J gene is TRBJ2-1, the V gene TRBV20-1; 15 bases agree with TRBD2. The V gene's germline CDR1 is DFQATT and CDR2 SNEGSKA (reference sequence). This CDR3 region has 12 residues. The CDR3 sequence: CSASPGLAGGIF. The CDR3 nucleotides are TGCAGTGCTAGTCCCGGACTAGCGGGGGGGATCTTC.

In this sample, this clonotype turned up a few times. CDR3 nucleotides: TGTGCCAGCAGTCTAGGCAGGAGTTTGGGGGGCTACACCTTC. Protein product: CASSLGRSLGGYTF. The chain couples TRBV6-1 to TRBJ1-2; D not certain. The germline V gene encodes CDR1 MNHNS and CDR2 SASEGT. The CDR3 spans 14 residues. V shed 5 bases and J shed 8 bases, with 18 bases lying between them.

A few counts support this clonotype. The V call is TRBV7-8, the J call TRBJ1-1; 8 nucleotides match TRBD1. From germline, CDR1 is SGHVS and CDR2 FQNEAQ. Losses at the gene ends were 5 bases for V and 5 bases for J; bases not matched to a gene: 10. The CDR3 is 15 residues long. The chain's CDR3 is CASSTTGGKETEAFF. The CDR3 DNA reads TGTGCCAGCAGCACTACAGGGGGTAAGGAGACTGAAGCTTTCTTT.

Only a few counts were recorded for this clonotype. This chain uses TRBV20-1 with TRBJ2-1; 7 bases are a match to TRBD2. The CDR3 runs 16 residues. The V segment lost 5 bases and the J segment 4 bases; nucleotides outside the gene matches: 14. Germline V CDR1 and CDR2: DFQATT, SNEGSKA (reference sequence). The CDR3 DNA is TGCAGTGCTGTCCGAGCCGGGACTACTCATTACAATGAGCAGTTCTTC. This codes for CSAVRAGTTHYNEQFF.

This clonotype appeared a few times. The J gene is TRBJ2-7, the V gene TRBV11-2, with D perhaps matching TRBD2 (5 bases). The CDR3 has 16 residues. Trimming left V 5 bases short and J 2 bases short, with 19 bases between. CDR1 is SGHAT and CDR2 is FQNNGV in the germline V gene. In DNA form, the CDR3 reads TGTGCCAGCAGCCCCCTCTCCGGGAACTCACCCTACGAGCAGTACTTC. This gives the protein CASSPLSGNSPYEQYF.